The source of this TCR beta chain is a study of blood T cell repertoires in COVID-19. The overall study: PBMCs, B-cell-depleted T cells, or T cells were the source of the cDNA or gDNA that made up the material.

TCRdb's copy holds only in-frame clones and misses some; the assay was immunoSEQ multiplex PCR. The sample consists of about 210,000 clones, around 82% of them appearing once. Cohort placement rested on clinical history that participants reported themselves. Sequenced input: PBMCs or T cells enriched from blood (not recorded which). The TCR sequence derives from a young man with acute COVID-19.

The CDR3 sequence is CASTDGGDGYTF. In DNA form, the CDR3 reads TGTGCCAGCACCGACGGGGGAGATGGCTACACCTTC. V is TRBV12-3 or TRBV12-4 and J is TRBJ1-2; D may be TRBD1 (5 bases). This CDR3 spans 12 amino acids. Trimming removed 7 bases from V and 6 bases from J, with 12 bases in between.